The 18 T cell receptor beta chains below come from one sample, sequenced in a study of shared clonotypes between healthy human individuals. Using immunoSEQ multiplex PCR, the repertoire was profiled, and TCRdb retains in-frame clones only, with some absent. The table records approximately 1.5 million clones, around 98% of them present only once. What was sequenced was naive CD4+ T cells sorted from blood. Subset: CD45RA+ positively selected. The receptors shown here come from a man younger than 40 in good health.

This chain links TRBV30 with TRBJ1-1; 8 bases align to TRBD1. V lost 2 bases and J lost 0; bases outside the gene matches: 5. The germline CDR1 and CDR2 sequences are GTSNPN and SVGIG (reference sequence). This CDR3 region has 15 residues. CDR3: CAWSRQGTLNTEAFF. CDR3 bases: TGTGCCTGGAGTCGACAGGGGACCTTGAACACTGAAGCTTTCTTT.

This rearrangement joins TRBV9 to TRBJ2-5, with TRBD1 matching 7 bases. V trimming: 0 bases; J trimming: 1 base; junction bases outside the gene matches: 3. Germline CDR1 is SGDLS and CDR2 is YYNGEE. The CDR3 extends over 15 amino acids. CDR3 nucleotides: TGTGCCAGCAGCGTAGGACAGGGAACCCAAGAGACCCAGTACTTC. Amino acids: CASSVGQGTQETQYF.

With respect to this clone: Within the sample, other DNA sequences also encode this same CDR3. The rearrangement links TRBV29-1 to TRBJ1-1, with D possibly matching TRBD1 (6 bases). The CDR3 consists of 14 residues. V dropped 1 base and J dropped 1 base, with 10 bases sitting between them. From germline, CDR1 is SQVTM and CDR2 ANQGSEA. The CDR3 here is CSVEGGRGNTEAFF. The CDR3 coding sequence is TGCAGCGTTGAAGGTGGCAGGGGGAACACTGAAGCTTTCTTT.

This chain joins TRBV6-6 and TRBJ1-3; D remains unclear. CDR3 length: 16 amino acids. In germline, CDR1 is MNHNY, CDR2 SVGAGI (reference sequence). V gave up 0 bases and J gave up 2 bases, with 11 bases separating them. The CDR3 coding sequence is TGTGCCAGCAGTTACTCGTCTAACGGGCCTGGAAACACCATATATTTT. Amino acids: CASSYSSNGPGNTIYF.

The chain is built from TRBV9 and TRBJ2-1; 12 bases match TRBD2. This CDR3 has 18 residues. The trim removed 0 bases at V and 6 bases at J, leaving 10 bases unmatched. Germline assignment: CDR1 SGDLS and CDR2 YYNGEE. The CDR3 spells CASSVGPPGLAGSNEQFF. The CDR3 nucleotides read TGTGCCAGCAGCGTAGGCCCGCCCGGACTAGCGGGGAGCAATGAGCAGTTCTTC.

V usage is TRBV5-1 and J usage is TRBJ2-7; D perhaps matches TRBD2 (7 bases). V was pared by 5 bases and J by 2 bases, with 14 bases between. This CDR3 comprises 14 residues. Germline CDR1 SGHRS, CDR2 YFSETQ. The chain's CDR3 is CASSTGGPPYEQYF. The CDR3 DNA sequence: TGCGCCAGCAGTACGGGGGGCCCCCCCTACGAGCAGTACTTC.

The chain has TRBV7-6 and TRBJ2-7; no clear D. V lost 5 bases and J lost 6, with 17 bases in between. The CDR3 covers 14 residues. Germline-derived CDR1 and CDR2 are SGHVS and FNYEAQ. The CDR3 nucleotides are TGTGCCAGCAGCACCCCCAACGCGGCAAGCGAGCAGTACTTC. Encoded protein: CASSTPNAASEQYF.

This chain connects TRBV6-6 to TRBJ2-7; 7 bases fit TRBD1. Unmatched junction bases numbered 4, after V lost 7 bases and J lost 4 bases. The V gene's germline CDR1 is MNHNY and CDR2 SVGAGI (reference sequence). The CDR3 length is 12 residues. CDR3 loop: CASTSTGYEQYF. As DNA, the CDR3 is TGTGCCAGCACCTCGACAGGGTACGAGCAGTACTTC.

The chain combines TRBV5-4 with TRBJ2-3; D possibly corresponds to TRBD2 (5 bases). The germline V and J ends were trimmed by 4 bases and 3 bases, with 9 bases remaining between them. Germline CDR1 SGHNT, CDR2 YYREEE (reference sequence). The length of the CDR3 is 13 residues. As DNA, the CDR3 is TGTGCCAGCAGCACAACTAGAACAGATACGCAGTATTTT. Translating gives CASSTTRTDTQYF. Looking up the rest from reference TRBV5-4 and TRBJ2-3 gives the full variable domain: ETGVTQSPTHLIKTRGQQVTLRCSSQSGHNTVSWYQQALGQGPQFIFQYYREEENGRGNFPPRFSGLQFPNYSSELNVNALELDDSALYLCASSTTRTDTQYFGPGTRLTVL.

The CDR3 coding sequence is TGCGCCAGCAGCTTGCAAAATGAGCAGTTCTTC. This codes for CASSLQNEQFF. The rearrangement uses TRBV5-1 and TRBJ2-1, with D unresolved. Trimming took 1 base from V and 7 from J, leaving 3 bases between them. The CDR3 has 11 residues. Germline values: CDR1 SGHRS, CDR2 YFSETQ.

The CDR3 bases are TGTGCCAGCAGCTTGACGAGGGATACTGAAGCTTTCTTT. Encoded protein: CASSLTRDTEAFF. The chain recombines TRBV5-4 with TRBJ1-1; D uncertain. Germline V lookup: CDR1 SGHNT, CDR2 YYREEE (reference sequence). This CDR3 spans 13 amino acids. Deletions cut 1 base from V and 5 bases from J, with 9 bases between.

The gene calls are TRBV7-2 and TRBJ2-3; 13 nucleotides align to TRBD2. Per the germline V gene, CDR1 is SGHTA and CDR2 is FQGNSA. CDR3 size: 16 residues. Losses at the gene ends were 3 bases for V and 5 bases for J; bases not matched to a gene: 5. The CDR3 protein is CASSFTSGRAGDTQYF. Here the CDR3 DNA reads TGTGCCAGCAGCTTTACTAGCGGGAGGGCCGGAGATACGCAGTATTTT.

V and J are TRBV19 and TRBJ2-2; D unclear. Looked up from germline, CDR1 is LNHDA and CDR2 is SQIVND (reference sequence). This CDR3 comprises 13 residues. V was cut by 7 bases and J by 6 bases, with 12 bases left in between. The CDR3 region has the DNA TGTGCCAGTATGGGCCAAATGGCCGGGGAGCTGTTTTTT. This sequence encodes CASMGQMAGELFF.

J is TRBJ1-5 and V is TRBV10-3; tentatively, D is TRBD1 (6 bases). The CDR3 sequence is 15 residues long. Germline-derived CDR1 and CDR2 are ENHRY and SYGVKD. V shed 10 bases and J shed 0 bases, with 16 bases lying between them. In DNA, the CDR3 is TGTGCCACCTCCCTAGGGGGGGATAGCAATCAGCCCCAGCATTTT. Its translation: CATSLGGDSNQPQHF.

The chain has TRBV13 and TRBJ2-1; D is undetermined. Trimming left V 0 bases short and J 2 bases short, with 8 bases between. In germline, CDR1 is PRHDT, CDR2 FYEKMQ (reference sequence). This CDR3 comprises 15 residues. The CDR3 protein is CASSLGLRAYNEQFF. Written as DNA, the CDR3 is TGTGCCAGCAGCTTAGGCCTTAGGGCCTACAATGAGCAGTTCTTC.

The CDR3 DNA is TGCGCCAGCAGCCATATCGGGACAGGGGACTACGAGCAGTACTTC. Protein: CASSHIGTGDYEQYF. The chain links TRBV4-1 to TRBJ2-7, with TRBD1 matching 10 bases. Germline lookup yields CDR1 MGHRA and CDR2 YSYEKL. Trimming took 3 bases from V and 3 from J; bases not matched to a gene: 5. The length of the CDR3 is 15 residues.

CDR3 sequence reads: CASSYPGGPWQYF. The CDR3 coding sequence is TGTGCCAGCAGCTACCCCGGGGGACCCTGGCAGTACTTC. The V and J genes are TRBV7-6 and TRBJ2-7, with a weak D call TRBD2 (6 bases). The V gene lost 4 bases and the J gene lost 9 bases, with 16 bases spanning the gap. This CDR3 has 13 residues. Germline V gene sequence: CDR1 SGHVS, CDR2 FNYEAQ.

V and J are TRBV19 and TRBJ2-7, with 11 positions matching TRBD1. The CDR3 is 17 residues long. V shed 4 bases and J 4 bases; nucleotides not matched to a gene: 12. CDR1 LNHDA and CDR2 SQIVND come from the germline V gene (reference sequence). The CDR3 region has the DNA TGTGCCAGTAGTAAATACGCCTCGGGACAGGGGGGTTACGAGCAGTACTTC. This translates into CASSKYASGQGGYEQYF.